The clone carrying this T cell receptor beta chain was recorded a few times. The data were obtained in a study of PD-1 blockade in classical Hodgkin lymphoma. Assay: immunoSEQ multiplex PCR; the TCRdb copy retains only in-frame clones and omits some. The sample yields 55,000 to 80,000 clones, about nine tenths seen once. Every patient had relapsed following autologous stem cell transplantation, and cohorts differed in brentuximab vedotin exposure. The CDR3 sequence is 13 residues long. Trimming cost V 1 base and J 5 bases, with 7 bases left between them. Germline CDR1 SGHTA, CDR2 FQGTGA. The rearrangement links TRBV7-3 to TRBJ2-3; D is ambiguous. The material sequenced was peripheral blood mononuclear cells (PBMCs), taken at baseline. The receptor was isolated from a human donor with classical Hodgkin lymphoma. The CDR3 bases are TGTGCCAGCAGCTTAAATCCTGGAGATACGCAGTATTTT. Protein: CASSLNPGDTQYF.